These 9 T cell receptor beta chains share one sample of origin, sequenced in a study of spatial heterogeneity in lung cancer. TCRdb fed the 5' RACE reads into MiXCR, producing one record per CDR3 protein. The sample yields some 16,000 distinct CDR3 sequences, about a fifth seen once. Time point: blood at routine non-recurrence follow-up after resection. This specimen was PBMCs, taken at follow-up. The receptor source for this set is a male donor with early-stage non-small cell lung cancer.

This clonotype was seen only a few times. V and J are TRBV15 and TRBJ2-7; possibly TRBD2 for D (5 bases). V was cut by 0 bases and J by 7 bases, with 25 bases left in between. The germline V gene encodes CDR1 LNHNV and CDR2 YYDKDF (reference sequence). The CDR3 loop spans 18 amino acids. CDR3 sequence: CATSRDFGWTHQNGEQYF. CDR3 DNA: TGTGCCACCAGCAGAGATTTCGGGTGGACTCATCAAAATGGTGAGCAGTACTTC.

This clonotype has a count of ten or more. This rearrangement joins TRBV6-5 to TRBJ2-1; 11 bases match TRBD2. V lost 2 bases, J lost 8 bases, and 8 bases stayed unmatched. Per germline, CDR1 MNHEY and CDR2 SVGAGI. This CDR3 is 16 amino acids long. The CDR3, as DNA: TGTGCCAGCAGTTACAATAGCGGGGGGGCCTGGGATGAGCAGTTCTTC. Protein sequence: CASSYNSGGAWDEQFF.

The rearrangement joins TRBV7-3 to TRBJ2-5, with D possibly being TRBD1 (5 bases). Trimming removed 5 bases at V and 7 bases at J, with 11 bases between. In germline, CDR1 is SGHTA, CDR2 FQGTGA. The CDR3 runs 12 residues. CDR3 nucleotide sequence: TGTGCCAGCAGCCCTTCCCAGGGGACCCAGTACTTC. Amino acid sequence: CASSPSQGTQYF.

This clonotype was counted ten times or more. The V call is TRBV10-3, the J call TRBJ2-4, with TRBD1 matching 7 bases. With 3 bases clipped from V and 1 base from J, the junction kept 9 bases outside the gene matches. CDR1 and CDR2 (germline): ENHRY, SYGVKD. This CDR3 is built from 17 residues. CDR3 protein: CAISDRDRVDAKNIQYF. The CDR3 nucleotides are TGTGCCATCAGTGATCGCGACAGGGTGGACGCCAAAAACATTCAGTACTTC.

This clonotype qualifies as medium-sized. J is TRBJ2-1 and V is TRBV12-3 or TRBV12-4; the match to TRBD1 covers 7 bases. J lost 7 bases, V lost 7 bases, and 13 bases had no gene match. The CDR3 runs 15 residues. CDR3 sequence (DNA): TGTGCCAGCACCATCCGGGACAGATCTAGGAATGAGCAGTTCTTC. Translating it yields CASTIRDRSRNEQFF.

The gene calls are TRBV6-5 and TRBJ1-2, with no clear D. Trimming pared 5 bases from V and 0 bases from J, leaving 4 bases between. CDR1 is MNHEY, CDR2 SVGAGI, per germline. CDR3 length equals 12 residues. CDR3 sequence (DNA): TGTGCCAGCAGTCCATCTAACTATGGCTACACCTTC. Translated, it gives CASSPSNYGYTF.

This chain uses TRBV20-1 with TRBJ2-3; 12 bases are shared with TRBD2. The J segment lost 5 bases and the V segment lost 3 bases, leaving 3 bases of the junction unmatched. Germline V lookup: CDR1 DFQATT, CDR2 SNEGSKA (reference sequence). This CDR3 is built from 14 residues. Written as DNA, the CDR3 is TGCAGTGCTAGCGTGACTAGCGGGGGAGATACGCAGTATTTT. It translates to CSASVTSGGDTQYF.

Details on this clonotype: This clone may be a read error of a much larger clone one base away. CDR3 sequence (DNA): TGCAGTGCTAGACGGCGGCAGGGAGATACCCAGTACTTC. Translation gives CSARRRQGDTQYF. V usage is TRBV20-1 and J usage is TRBJ2-5; either TRBD1 or TRBD2 may fit D (5 bases each). This CDR3 comprises 13 residues. Germline V gene data show CDR1 as DFQATT and CDR2 as SNEGSKA (reference sequence). The germline V and J ends were trimmed by 2 bases and 8 bases, with 15 bases remaining between them.

This clonotype was seen repeatedly, ten times or more. This chain connects TRBV30 to TRBJ1-1; D gene uncertain. Between the trimmed V and J ends, which lost 3 bases and 3 bases, there was a span of 20 bases. CDR3 size: 16 residues. Germline V gene data show CDR1 as GTSNPN and CDR2 as SVGIG (reference sequence). CDR3 nucleotides: TGTGCCTGGAGCCCCCTCGAAGGGTATGTGTACACTGAAGCTTTCTTT. This codes for CAWSPLEGYVYTEAFF. Filled out from reference TRBV30 and TRBJ1-1, the complete variable domain reads SQTIHQWPATLVQPVGSPLSLECTVEGTSNPNLYWYRQAAGRGLQLLFYSVGIGQISSEVPQNLSASRPQDRQFILSSKKLLLSDSGFYLCAWSPLEGYVYTEAFFGQGTRLTVV.